One sample yielded the 26 T cell receptor beta chains listed below, sequenced in a study of siplizumab effects on memory and regulatory T cells. The method was immunoSEQ multiplex PCR; TCRdb's version includes in-frame clones alone and lacks a portion of them. Of tens of thousands of clones listed, roughly 96% are singletons. The sequenced sample consisted of naive CD4+ T cells sorted from blood. Every receptor here comes from a human donor in good health.

This chain joins TRBV6-6 and TRBJ1-4; unclear D gene. The CDR3 is 14 residues long. Per the germline V gene, CDR1 is MNHNY and CDR2 is SVGAGI (reference sequence). Trimming pared 6 bases from V and 4 bases from J, leaving 12 bases between. CDR3 bases: TGTGCCAGCAGAGCAAATGGTGGTAATGAAAAACTGTTTTTT. Translating it yields CASRANGGNEKLFF.

The V call is TRBV10-2, the J call TRBJ1-2; the match to TRBD1 covers 8 bases. The germline CDR1 and CDR2 sequences are WSHSY and SAAADI. CDR3 length: 14 residues. The ends lost 6 bases at V and 4 bases at J; junction bases unmatched: 7. The DNA for the CDR3 is TGCGCCAGCAGCGCGTCCGGGACAGGCTATGGCTACACCTTC. This codes for CASSASGTGYGYTF.

This chain uses TRBV7-8 with TRBJ2-7; 10 bases align to TRBD2. The length of the CDR3 is 15 residues. The V and J ends lost 5 bases and 3 bases, in that order; junction bases with no gene match: 7. Germline V gives CDR1 SGHVS, CDR2 FQNEAQ. CDR3 sequence (DNA): TGTGCCAGCAGCCCCGAGAGGACTAGCGGCTACGAGCAGTACTTC. Translation gives CASSPERTSGYEQYF.

The rearrangement uses TRBV11-2 and TRBJ2-5; D unresolved. Germline V CDR1 and CDR2: SGHAT, FQNNGV. Trimming took 8 bases from V and 5 from J, leaving 21 bases between them. This CDR3 is built from 15 residues. The DNA for the CDR3 is TGTGCCAGCGCGCCCTTGCCTAGGGTCGCTGAGACCCAGTACTTC. It yields the protein CASAPLPRVAETQYF.

The count of this clone is one. The rearrangement links TRBV29-1 to TRBJ1-4; 10 bases match TRBD1. After removal of 7 bases from V and 6 bases from J, the junction contained 5 bases not matched to a gene. The germline V gene encodes CDR1 SQVTM and CDR2 ANQGSEA. The CDR3 is made up of 13 amino acids. The CDR3 DNA reads TGCAGCGCTCGGACAGGGGGACATGAAAAACTGTTTTTT. Protein: CSARTGGHEKLFF.

The chain employs TRBV6-1 and TRBJ2-7; 10 bases agree with TRBD1. Germline lookup yields CDR1 MNHNS and CDR2 SASEGT. V was pared by 10 bases and J by 6 bases, with 6 bases of the junction left unmatched. The CDR3 loop spans 12 amino acids. CDR3: CANRDRGGEQYF. The CDR3 DNA is TGTGCCAACCGGGACAGGGGCGGCGAGCAGTACTTC.

This rearrangement joins TRBV5-1 to TRBJ2-7, with D unclear. Trimming removed 3 bases from V and 0 bases from J, with 10 bases in between. Looked up from germline, CDR1 is SGHRS and CDR2 is YFSETQ. The CDR3 has 14 amino acids. The CDR3 coding sequence is TGCGCCAGCAGCTGGACCTCCGCCTCCTACGAGCAGTACTTC. It translates to CASSWTSASYEQYF.

J is TRBJ2-2 and V is TRBV6-5, with no clear D. CDR3 length: 15 residues. Trimming removed 2 bases from V and 7 bases from J, with 14 bases in between. Germline-derived CDR1 and CDR2 are MNHEY and SVGAGI. CDR3 sequence (DNA): TGTGCCAGCAGTTACGCTGGTCCCAAGGGCGGGGAGCTGTTTTTT. As protein: CASSYAGPKGGELFF.

The rearrangement joins TRBV7-2 to TRBJ1-5; D remains unclear. Germline-derived CDR1 and CDR2 are SGHTA and FQGNSA. The CDR3 is 13 amino acids. Trimming shortened V by 2 bases and J by 0 bases, and 2 bases separated the two germline ends. The CDR3 bases are TGTGCCAGCAGCTTAAGTAGCAATCAGCCCCAGCATTTT. This translates into CASSLSSNQPQHF.

The CDR3: CASRRSPEGTLNIQYF. CDR3 DNA: TGTGCCAGCAGGAGGAGCCCAGAGGGTACCTTAAACATTCAGTACTTC. The gene calls are TRBV28 and TRBJ2-4, with D perhaps matching TRBD2 (5 bases). The CDR3 loop spans 16 amino acids. CDR1 and CDR2 (germline): MDHEN, SYDVKM. Trimming pared 6 bases from V and 6 bases from J, leaving 21 bases between.

This clone occurred once. CDR3 nucleotide sequence: TGTGCCAGCAGCGAAGACAGACCCCCCTACGAGCAGTACTTC. Residues: CASSEDRPPYEQYF. The chain uses TRBV5-4 and TRBJ2-7; TRBD1 is a possible D gene (5 bases). Germline V gene data show CDR1 as SGHNT and CDR2 as YYREEE (reference sequence). The CDR3 is made up of 14 amino acids. The V end was cut by 4 bases, the J end by 2 bases, with 13 bases between. The variable domain in full, completed from reference TRBV5-4 and TRBJ2-7, reads ETGVTQSPTHLIKTRGQQVTLRCSSQSGHNTVSWYQQALGQGPQFIFQYYREEENGRGNFPPRFSGLQFPNYSSELNVNALELDDSALYLCASSEDRPPYEQYFGPGTRLTVT.

V is TRBV7-7 and J is TRBJ2-1, with a weak D call TRBD2 (5 bases). The CDR3 runs 15 residues. Trimming cost V 0 bases and J 5 bases, with 11 bases left between them. Germline assignment: CDR1 SSHAT and CDR2 FNYEAQ (reference sequence). CDR3 coding DNA: TGTGCCAGCAGCTTAGCGAGGACGGGAAACAATGAGCAGTTCTTC. It translates to CASSLARTGNNEQFF. The whole variable domain, remainder taken from reference TRBV7-7 and TRBJ2-1, is GAGVSQSPRYKVTKRGQDVTLRCDPISSHATLYWYQQALGQGPEFLTYFNYEAQPDKSGLPSDRFSAERPEGSISTLTIQRTEQRDSAMYRCASSLARTGNNEQFFGPGTRLTVL.

The chain has TRBV6-5 and TRBJ2-6, with D tentatively TRBD1 (5 bases). Germline V gene sequence: CDR1 MNHEY, CDR2 SVGAGI. Trimming removed 8 bases from V and 0 bases from J, with 11 bases in between. The CDR3 covers 15 residues. The CDR3 loop is CASAYRSSGANVLTF. The CDR3 DNA sequence: TGTGCCAGCGCTTACAGGAGCTCTGGGGCCAACGTCCTGACTTTC.

The rearrangement uses TRBV2 and TRBJ2-2; D not resolved. Germline V CDR1 and CDR2: SNHLY, FYNNEI. V was shortened by 10 bases and J by 1 base, with 10 bases between the two germline ends. The CDR3 covers 13 residues. CDR3 bases: TGTGCCACTCGACTGGAGAACACCGGGGAGCTGTTTTTT. Its protein product is CATRLENTGELFF.

The chain employs TRBV5-1 and TRBJ2-3, with TRBD2 matching 12 bases. V shed 4 bases and J 6 bases; nucleotides not matched to a gene: 3. The V gene's germline CDR1 is SGHRS and CDR2 YFSETQ. CDR3 size: 14 residues. This chain's CDR3 is CASSTGTSGDTQYF. Here the CDR3 DNA reads TGCGCCAGCAGCACTGGGACTAGCGGGGATACGCAGTATTTT.

The V gene is TRBV18, the J gene TRBJ2-2; 12 bases line up with TRBD2. The V and J ends lost 2 bases and 7 bases, in that order; junction bases with no gene match: 5. Looked up from germline, CDR1 is KGHSH and CDR2 is LQKENI. The CDR3 has 16 residues. CDR3 DNA: TGTGCCAGCTCACCAGAGACTAGCGGGGGTTACGGGGAGCTGTTTTTT. This encodes CASSPETSGGYGELFF.

The V call is TRBV7-3, the J call TRBJ2-7, with 9 positions matching TRBD2. V lost 2 bases to trimming and J lost 2 bases; unmatched junction nucleotides: 10. The CDR3 contains 17 residues. Germline V CDR1 and CDR2: SGHTA, FQGTGA. DNA of the CDR3: TGTGCCAGCAGCTTAGGGAATAGCGGGGGCTCTACCTACGAGCAGTACTTC. Its translation is CASSLGNSGGSTYEQYF.

The chain has TRBV7-2 and TRBJ1-5; TRBD1 matches 8 bases. This CDR3 region has 15 residues. Germline V gene data show CDR1 as SGHTA and CDR2 as FQGNSA. Trimming took 5 bases from V and 2 from J; bases not matched to a gene: 5. CDR3 residues: CASSIADRGNQPQHF. In DNA, the CDR3 is TGTGCCAGCAGCATTGCGGACAGGGGCAATCAGCCCCAGCATTTT.

The gene calls are TRBV4-1 and TRBJ1-2; 10 bases are a match to TRBD1. This CDR3 is 15 amino acids long. The germline V gene has CDR1 MGHRA and CDR2 YSYEKL. Trimming removed 2 bases from V and 2 bases from J; junction bases left unmatched: 2. The DNA for the CDR3 is TGCGCCAGCAGCCAAACGGGACAGGGGAACTATGGCTACACCTTC. It yields the protein CASSQTGQGNYGYTF.

The chain is built from TRBV10-3 and TRBJ1-1, with D possibly TRBD1 on 5 matching bases. Germline CDR1 and CDR2: ENHRY and SYGVKD. V lost 3 bases to trimming and J lost 8 bases, with 13 bases between them. There are 13 residues in the CDR3. The CDR3 DNA sequence: TGTGCCATCAGTGATGGGGCAGGGAGCGAAGCTTTCTTT. Translation gives CAISDGAGSEAFF.

This chain uses TRBV4-3 with TRBJ1-5; D gene uncertain. Germline-derived CDR1 and CDR2 are LGHNA and YSLEER. This CDR3 contains 14 residues. V was cut by 0 bases and J by 1 base, with 4 bases left in between. The CDR3 region has the DNA TGCGCCAGCAGCCAAGACGGAAGCAATCAGCCCCAGCATTTT. Protein product: CASSQDGSNQPQHF.

The genes are TRBV6-5 and TRBJ2-5, with a tentative D call TRBD1 (6 bases). In germline, CDR1 is MNHEY, CDR2 SVGAGI. V was trimmed by 2 bases and J by 5 bases, leaving 18 bases between them. The CDR3 runs 16 residues. Here the CDR3 reads CASSYRDTRPWETQYF. The CDR3 nucleotides read TGTGCCAGCAGTTACAGGGACACCCGTCCGTGGGAGACCCAGTACTTC.

The chain uses TRBV15 and TRBJ2-2, with D perhaps matching TRBD1 or TRBD2 (5 bases each). The germline CDR1 and CDR2 sequences are LNHNV and YYDKDF (reference sequence). The CDR3 spans 16 residues. Trimming removed 0 bases at V and 1 base at J, with 9 bases between. The CDR3 is CATSRERGGNTGELFF. In nucleotides, the CDR3 is TGTGCCACCAGCAGAGAACGGGGCGGGAACACCGGGGAGCTGTTTTTT. The entire variable domain, with the rest obtained from reference TRBV15 and TRBJ2-2, is as follows: DAMVIQNPRYQVTQFGKPVTLSCSQTLNHNVMYWYQQKSSQAPKLLFHYYDKDFNNEADTPDNFQSRRPNTSFCFLDIRSPGLGDTAMYLCATSRERGGNTGELFFGEGSRLTVL.

The genes are TRBV6-5 and TRBJ1-2; perhaps TRBD1 as D (6 bases). Germline loops: CDR1 MNHEY, CDR2 SVGAGI. The CDR3 spans 13 residues. Trimming stripped 4 bases from V and 4 bases from J, with 10 bases between. This chain's CDR3 is CASSSEGGYGYTF. The CDR3 DNA sequence: TGTGCCAGCAGTTCCGAGGGGGGCTATGGCTACACCTTC.

This clone has a single count. The chain is built from TRBV5-1 and TRBJ2-5; 8 bases align to TRBD2. The CDR3 has 16 amino acids. The germline V gene has CDR1 SGHRS and CDR2 YFSETQ. The V gene end was trimmed by 4 bases and the J gene end by 4 bases; junction bases not matched to a gene: 12. CDR3 coding DNA: TGCGCCAGCAGCGTGCGCGGGGGGCCCCCCGGAGAGACCCAGTACTTC. It codes for CASSVRGGPPGETQYF.

This chain connects TRBV5-5 to TRBJ2-5; 10 nucleotides match TRBD2. CDR3 size: 16 residues. Trimming cost V 0 bases and J 5 bases; bases outside gene matches: 7. Germline CDR1 SGHKS, CDR2 YYEKEE (reference sequence). The CDR3 DNA sequence: TGTGCCAGCAGCTTGGTTGTGAGCGGGGGGGCGGAGACCCAGTACTTC. It translates to CASSLVVSGGAETQYF.